Given below is one T cell receptor beta chain in context. Its specificity is not known. The record originates from a study of identical twins. CDR1 and CDR2 (germline): SNHLY, FYNNEI. Trimming removed 4 bases from V and 8 bases from J, with 14 bases in between. This CDR3 comprises 13 residues. Regarding the study as a whole: Out-of-frame alpha sequences shared by twins were enriched for low generation probability.

TCRdb re-analysed the 5' RACE reads in MiXCR, keeping a single row per CDR3 protein. The top ten clones hold around 8.3% of a sample with approximately 240,000 distinct CDR3 sequences, over 11% of them seen once. Sequencing was done on a sample of memory (CD45RO+) T cells sorted from blood. V and J are TRBV2 and TRBJ1-1; D uncertain. This sequence was found in a woman aged 18-35 years in good health. Here the CDR3 reads CASSAGEGKEAFF. The CDR3 DNA reads as TGTGCCAGCAGTGCCGGGGAGGGCAAAGAAGCTTTCTTT.